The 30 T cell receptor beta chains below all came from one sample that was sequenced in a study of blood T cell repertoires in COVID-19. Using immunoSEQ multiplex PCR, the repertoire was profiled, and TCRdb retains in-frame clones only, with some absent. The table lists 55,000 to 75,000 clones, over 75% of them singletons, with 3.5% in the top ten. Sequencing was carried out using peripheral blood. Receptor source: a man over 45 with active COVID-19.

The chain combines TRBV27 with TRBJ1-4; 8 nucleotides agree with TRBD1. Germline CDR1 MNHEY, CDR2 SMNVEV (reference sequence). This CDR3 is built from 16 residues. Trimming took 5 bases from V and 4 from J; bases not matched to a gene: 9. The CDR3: CASSPRGQGINEKLFF. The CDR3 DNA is TGTGCCAGCAGTCCACGCGGACAGGGCATTAATGAAAAACTGTTTTTT.

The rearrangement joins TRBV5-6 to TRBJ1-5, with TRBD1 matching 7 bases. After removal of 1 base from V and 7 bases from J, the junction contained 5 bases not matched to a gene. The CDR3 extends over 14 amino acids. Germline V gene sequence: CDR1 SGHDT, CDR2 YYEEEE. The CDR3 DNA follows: TGTGCCAGCAGCTTGAGGGGGCTTAGGCAGCCCCAGCATTTT. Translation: CASSLRGLRQPQHF.

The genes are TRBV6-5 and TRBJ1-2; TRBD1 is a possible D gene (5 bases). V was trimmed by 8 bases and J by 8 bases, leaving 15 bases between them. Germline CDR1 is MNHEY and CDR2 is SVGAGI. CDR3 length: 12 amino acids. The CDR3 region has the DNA TGTGCCAGCTCTGGGACGGGGGAGGGCTACACCTTC. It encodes CASSGTGEGYTF.

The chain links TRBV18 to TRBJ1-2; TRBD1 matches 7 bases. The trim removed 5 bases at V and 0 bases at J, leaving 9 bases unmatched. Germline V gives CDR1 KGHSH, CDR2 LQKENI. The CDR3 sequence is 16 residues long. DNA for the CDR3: TGTGCCAGCTCAGCCGACTGGGACAGAACTAACTATGGCTACACCTTC. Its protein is CASSADWDRTNYGYTF. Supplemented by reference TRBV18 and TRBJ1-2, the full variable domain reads NAGVMQNPRHLVRRRGQEARLRCSPMKGHSHVYWYRQLPEEGLKFMVYLQKENIIDESGMPKERFSAEFPKEGPSILRIQQVVRGDSAAYFCASSADWDRTNYGYTFGSGTRLTVV.

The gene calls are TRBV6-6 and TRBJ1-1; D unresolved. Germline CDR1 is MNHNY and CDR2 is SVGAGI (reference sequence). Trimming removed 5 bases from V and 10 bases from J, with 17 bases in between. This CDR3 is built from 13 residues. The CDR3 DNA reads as TGTGCCAGCAGTCCCGCGGGGTCAGTCAGAGCTTTCTTT. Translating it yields CASSPAGSVRAFF.

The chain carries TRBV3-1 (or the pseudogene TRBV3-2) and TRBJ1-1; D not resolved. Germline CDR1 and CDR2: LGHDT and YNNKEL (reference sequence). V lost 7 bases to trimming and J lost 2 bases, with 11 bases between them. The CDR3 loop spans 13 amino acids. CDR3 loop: CASTFRSNTEAFF. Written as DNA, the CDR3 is TGTGCCAGCACGTTCCGGTCAAACACTGAAGCTTTCTTT.

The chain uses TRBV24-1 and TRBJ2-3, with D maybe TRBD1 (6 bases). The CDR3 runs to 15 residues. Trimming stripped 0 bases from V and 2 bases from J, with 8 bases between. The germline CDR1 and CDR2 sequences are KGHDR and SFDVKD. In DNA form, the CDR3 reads TGTGCCACCAGTGATTTGCGGGACACCACAGATACGCAGTATTTT. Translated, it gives CATSDLRDTTDTQYF.

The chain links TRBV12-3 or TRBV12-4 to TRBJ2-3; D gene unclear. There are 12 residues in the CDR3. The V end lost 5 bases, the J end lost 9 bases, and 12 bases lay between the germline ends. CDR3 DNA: TGTGCCAGCAGTCCATACTACGACACGCAGTATTTT. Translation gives CASSPYYDTQYF.

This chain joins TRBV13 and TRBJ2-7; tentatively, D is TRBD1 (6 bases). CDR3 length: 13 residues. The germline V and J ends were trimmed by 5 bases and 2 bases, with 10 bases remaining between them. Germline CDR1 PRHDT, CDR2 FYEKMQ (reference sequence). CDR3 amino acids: CASSATGTYEQYF. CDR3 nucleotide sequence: TGTGCCAGCAGCGCAACAGGGACCTACGAGCAGTACTTC.

The CDR3 here is CACGSFSGNTIYF. Written as DNA, the CDR3 is TGTGCCTGCGGATCATTCTCTGGAAACACCATATATTTT. The V call is TRBV30, the J call TRBJ1-3, with unresolved D. Trimming left V 6 bases short and J 0 bases short, with 9 bases between. Germline CDR1 and CDR2: GTSNPN and SVGIG (reference sequence). This CDR3 has 13 amino acids.

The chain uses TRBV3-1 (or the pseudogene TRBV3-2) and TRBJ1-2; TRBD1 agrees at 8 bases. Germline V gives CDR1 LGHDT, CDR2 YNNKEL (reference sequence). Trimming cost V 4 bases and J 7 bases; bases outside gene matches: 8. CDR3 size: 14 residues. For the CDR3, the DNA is TGTGCCAGCAGCCCGGGACAGGCTTTGCGTGGCTACACCTTC. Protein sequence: CASSPGQALRGYTF.

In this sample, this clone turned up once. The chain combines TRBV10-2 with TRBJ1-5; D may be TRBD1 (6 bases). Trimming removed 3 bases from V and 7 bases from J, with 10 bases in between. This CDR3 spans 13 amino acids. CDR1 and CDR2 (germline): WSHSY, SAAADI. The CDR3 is CASSDRGNQPQHF. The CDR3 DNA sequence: TGCGCCAGCAGTGATAGGGGGAACCAGCCCCAGCATTTT.

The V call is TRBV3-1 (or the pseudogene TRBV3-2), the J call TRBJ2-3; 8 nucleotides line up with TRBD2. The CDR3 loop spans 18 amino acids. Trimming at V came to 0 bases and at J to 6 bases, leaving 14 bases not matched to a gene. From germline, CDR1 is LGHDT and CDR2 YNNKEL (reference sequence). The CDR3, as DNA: TGTGCCAGCAGCCAAGATAACTGGGGGCAGCGGGGGCGGGATACGCAGTATTTT. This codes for CASSQDNWGQRGRDTQYF.

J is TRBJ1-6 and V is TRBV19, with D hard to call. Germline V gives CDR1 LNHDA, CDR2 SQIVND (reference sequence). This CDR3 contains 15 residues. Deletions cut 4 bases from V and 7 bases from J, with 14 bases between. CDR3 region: CASSKGQDLNSPLHF. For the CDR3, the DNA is TGTGCCAGTAGTAAAGGCCAGGATCTAAATTCACCCCTCCACTTT.

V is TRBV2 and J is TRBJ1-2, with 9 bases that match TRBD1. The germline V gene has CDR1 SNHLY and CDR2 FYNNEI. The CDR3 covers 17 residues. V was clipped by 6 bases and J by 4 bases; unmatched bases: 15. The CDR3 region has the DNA TGTGCCAGCAGGGGCTTTGGGACAGGGAGTGATCCCTATGGCTACACCTTC. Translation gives CASRGFGTGSDPYGYTF.

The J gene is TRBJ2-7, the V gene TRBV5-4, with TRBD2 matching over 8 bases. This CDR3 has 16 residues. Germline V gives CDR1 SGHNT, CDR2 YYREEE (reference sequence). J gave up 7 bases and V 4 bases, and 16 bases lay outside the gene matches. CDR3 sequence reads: CASSGRGGGLEKEQYF. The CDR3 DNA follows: TGTGCCAGCAGCGGGAGGGGCGGGGGGCTGGAGAAAGAGCAGTACTTC.

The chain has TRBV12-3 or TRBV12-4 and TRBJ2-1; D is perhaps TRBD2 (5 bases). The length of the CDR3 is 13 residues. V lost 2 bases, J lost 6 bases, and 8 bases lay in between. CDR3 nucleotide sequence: TGTGCCAGCAGTTTAACTCTAGCCAATGAGCAGTTCTTC. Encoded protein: CASSLTLANEQFF.

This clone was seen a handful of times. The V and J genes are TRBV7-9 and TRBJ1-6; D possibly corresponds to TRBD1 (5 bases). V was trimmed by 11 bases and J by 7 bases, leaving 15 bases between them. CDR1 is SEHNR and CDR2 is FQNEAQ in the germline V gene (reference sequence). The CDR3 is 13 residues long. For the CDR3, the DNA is TGTGCCTCCCGTGGGGGGTTGAATTCACCCCTCCACTTT. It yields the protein CASRGGLNSPLHF. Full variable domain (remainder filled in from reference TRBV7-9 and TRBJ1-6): DTGVSQNPRHKITKRGQNVTFRCDPISEHNRLYWYRQTLGQGPEFLTYFQNEAQLEKSRLLSDRFSAERPKGSFSTLEIQRTEQGDSAMYLCASRGGLNSPLHFGNGTRLTVT.

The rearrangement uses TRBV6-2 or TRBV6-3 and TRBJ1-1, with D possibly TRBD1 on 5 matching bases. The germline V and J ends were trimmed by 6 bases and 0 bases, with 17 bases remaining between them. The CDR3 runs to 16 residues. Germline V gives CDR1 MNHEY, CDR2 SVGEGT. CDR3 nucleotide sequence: TGTGCCAGCAGCCCCAAGGGGCGCTATATGAACACTGAAGCTTTCTTT. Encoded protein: CASSPKGRYMNTEAFF.

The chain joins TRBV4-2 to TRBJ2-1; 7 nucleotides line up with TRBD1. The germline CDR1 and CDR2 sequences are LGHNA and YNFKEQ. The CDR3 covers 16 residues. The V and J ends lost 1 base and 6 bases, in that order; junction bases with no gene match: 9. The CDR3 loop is CASSQVEGRGPNEQFF. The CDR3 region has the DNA TGTGCCAGCAGCCAAGTTGAGGGTAGGGGGCCCAATGAGCAGTTCTTC.

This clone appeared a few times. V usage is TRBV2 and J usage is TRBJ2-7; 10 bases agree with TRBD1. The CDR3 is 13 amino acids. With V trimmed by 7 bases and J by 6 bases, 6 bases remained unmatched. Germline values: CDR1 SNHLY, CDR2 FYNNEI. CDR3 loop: CASTRTGGSEQYF. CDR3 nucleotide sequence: TGTGCCAGCACCAGGACAGGGGGGTCCGAGCAGTACTTC.

The CDR3 loop is CASSPLGGGKSYEQYF. In nucleotides, the CDR3 is TGTGCCAGCAGCCCACTTGGGGGGGGCAAATCCTACGAGCAGTACTTC. V usage is TRBV9 and J usage is TRBJ2-7; tentative D call: TRBD2 (7 bases). The length of the CDR3 is 16 residues. V was trimmed by 4 bases and J by 1 base, leaving 18 bases between them. Germline CDR1 reads SGDLS; CDR2 reads YYNGEE.

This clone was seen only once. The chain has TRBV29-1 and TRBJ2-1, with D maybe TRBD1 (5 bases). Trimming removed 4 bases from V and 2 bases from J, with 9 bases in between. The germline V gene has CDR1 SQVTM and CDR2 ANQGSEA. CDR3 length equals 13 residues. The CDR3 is CSVGQSTYNEQFF. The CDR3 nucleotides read TGCAGCGTTGGACAGTCAACCTACAATGAGCAGTTCTTC.

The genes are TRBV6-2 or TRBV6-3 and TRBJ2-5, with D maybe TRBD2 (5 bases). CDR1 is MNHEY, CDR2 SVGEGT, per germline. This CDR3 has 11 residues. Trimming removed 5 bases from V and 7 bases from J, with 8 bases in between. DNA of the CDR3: TGTGCCAGCAGTCGTGGAGGGACCCAGTACTTC. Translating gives CASSRGGTQYF.

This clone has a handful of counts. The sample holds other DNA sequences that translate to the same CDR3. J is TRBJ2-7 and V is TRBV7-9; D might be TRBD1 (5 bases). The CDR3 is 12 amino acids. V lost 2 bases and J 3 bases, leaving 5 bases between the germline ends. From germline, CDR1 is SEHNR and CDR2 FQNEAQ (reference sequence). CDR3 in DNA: TGTGCCAGCAGCTTACAGGGCTACGAGCAGTACTTC. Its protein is CASSLQGYEQYF.

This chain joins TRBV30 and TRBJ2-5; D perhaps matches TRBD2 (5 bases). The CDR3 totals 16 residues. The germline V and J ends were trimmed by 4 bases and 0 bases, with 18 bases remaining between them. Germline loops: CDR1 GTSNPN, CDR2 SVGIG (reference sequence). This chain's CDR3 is CAWTWGATTYQETQYF. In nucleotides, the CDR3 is TGTGCCTGGACTTGGGGAGCTACTACGTACCAAGAGACCCAGTACTTC. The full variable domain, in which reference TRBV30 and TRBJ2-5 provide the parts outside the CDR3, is SQTIHQWPATLVQPVGSPLSLECTVEGTSNPNLYWYRQAAGRGLQLLFYSVGIGQISSEVPQNLSASRPQDRQFILSSKKLLLSDSGFYLCAWTWGATTYQETQYFGPGTRLLVL.

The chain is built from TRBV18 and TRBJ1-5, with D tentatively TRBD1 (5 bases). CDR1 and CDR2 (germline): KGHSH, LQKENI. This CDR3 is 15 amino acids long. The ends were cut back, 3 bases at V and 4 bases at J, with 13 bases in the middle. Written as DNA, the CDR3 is TGTGCCAGCTCACCCGACACAGGCGATAATCAGCCCCAGCATTTT. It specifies CASSPDTGDNQPQHF.

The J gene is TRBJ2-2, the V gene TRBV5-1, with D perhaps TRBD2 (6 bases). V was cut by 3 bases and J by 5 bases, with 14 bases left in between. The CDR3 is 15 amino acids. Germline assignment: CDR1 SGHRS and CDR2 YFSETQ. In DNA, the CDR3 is TGCGCCAGCAGCTCCCGAACACGGGGGACCGGGGAGCTGTTTTTT. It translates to CASSSRTRGTGELFF.

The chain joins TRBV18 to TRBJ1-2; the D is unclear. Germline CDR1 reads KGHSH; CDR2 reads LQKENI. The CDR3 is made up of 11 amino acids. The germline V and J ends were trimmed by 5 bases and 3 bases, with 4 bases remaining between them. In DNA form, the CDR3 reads TGTGCCAGCTCATCCGACTATGGCTACACCTTC. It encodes CASSSDYGYTF.

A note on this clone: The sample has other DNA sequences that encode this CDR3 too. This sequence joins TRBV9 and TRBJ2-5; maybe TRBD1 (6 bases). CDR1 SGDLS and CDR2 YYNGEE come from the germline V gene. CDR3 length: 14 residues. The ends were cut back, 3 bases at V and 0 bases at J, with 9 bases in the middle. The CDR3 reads CASSAGQNQETQYF. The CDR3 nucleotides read TGTGCCAGCAGCGCAGGACAGAACCAAGAGACCCAGTACTTC.